The TCR beta chain described here comes from a study of T cell responses to AZD1222 COVID-19 vaccine. Whole-study findings and limits: Epitopes outside B.1.351 and B.1.1.7 mutated regions reportedly drew nearly half of spike TCRs. An increase in Spike-specific TCR breadth and depth was observed after two AZD1222 doses. After the peak T cell response, and only then, were repertoires sampled.

As regards this clone: Its antigen is still unknown.

CDR3 length: 12 residues. V lost 5 bases and J lost 6, with 8 bases in between. Germline assignment: CDR1 SGHNT and CDR2 YENEEA. Repertoires were generated with immunoSEQ multiplex PCR, while TCRdb's copy carries only in-frame clones and drops some. The table shows 100,000 to 120,000 clones, with around 80% occurring only once. This rearrangement joins TRBV11-3 to TRBJ1-5, with unresolved D. The source was peripheral blood, collected on day 0 of AZD1222 vaccination. This receptor was identified in an adult in good health. In DNA, the CDR3 is TGTGCCAGCAGCCTCCTATGTCAGCCCCAGCATTTT. Its protein is CASSLLCQPQHF.